These T cell receptor beta chains were read from a single sample in a study of T cells of healthy individuals. MiXCR was run by TCRdb on the 5' RACE reads, yielding one entry per CDR3 protein. The sample holds roughly 87,000 distinct CDR3 sequences, roughly 18% seen once. These receptors were taken from a human donor in good health. The CDR3 runs from the conserved cysteine through the conserved F or W. Each record gives: D gene, clone size, J gene, V gene, CDR3 DNA, CDR3 protein. D genes are given only for firm matches. Some rows mark clone size as missing; the rest say once, few, many or name a class of expanded clone.

. | many | TRBJ2-3 | TRBV5-8 | TGTGCCAGCAGCTTGGCGGGGCCATTTTTAAGCACAGATACGCAGTATTTT | CASSLAGPFLSTDTQYF
. | . | TRBJ2-6 | TRBV7-9 | TGTGCCAGCAGCCCAGTGATCTCTGGGGCCAACGTCCTGACTTTC | CASSPVISGANVLTF
. | . | TRBJ2-3 | TRBV28 | TGTGCCAGCAGTTTAGGGGATAGCACAGATACGCAGTATTTT | CASSLGDSTDTQYF
TRBD1 | . | TRBJ1-5 | TRBV7-8 | TGTGCCAGCAGCTCCGAACAGGGGTATCAGCCCCAGCATTTT | CASSSEQGYQPQHF
. | few | TRBJ2-1 | TRBV7-2 | TGTGCCAGCAGCTTAGGGACGAATCCCTACAATGAGCAGTTCTTC | CASSLGTNPYNEQFF
. | . | TRBJ1-4 | TRBV11-1 | TGTGCCAGCAGCTGGGGACCGCCGCAGGGAAAACTGTTTTTT | CASSWGPPQGKLFF
TRBD2 | . | TRBJ2-1 | TRBV20-1 | TGCAGTGCTAGCGCGGGACTAGCGGGAAAGGTATCCTACAATGAGCAGTTCTTC | CSASAGLAGKVSYNEQFF
. | . | TRBJ2-7 | TRBV6-5 | TGTGCCAGCAGTTACTCACGTGAGGGCGGAGAGCAGTACTTC | CASSYSREGGEQYF
. | . | TRBJ2-6 | TRBV7-2 | TGTGCCAGCAGCTTAATCCAACGCCTATCCTCTGGGGCCAACGTCCTGACTTTC | CASSLIQRLSSGANVLTF
. | few | TRBJ1-2 | TRBV7-9 | TGTGCCAGCACGAAGGAGATTGGTGATGGCTACACCTTC | CASTKEIGDGYTF
. | few | TRBJ1-5 | TRBV5-5 | TGTGCCAGCAACGAGGGGGTGGGATTCGGCAATCAGCCCCAGCATTTT | CASNEGVGFGNQPQHF
TRBD2 | many | TRBJ2-7 | TRBV20-1 | TGCAGTGCTAGAGTAGCGGGCCAGTACGAGCAGTACTTC | CSARVAGQYEQYF
. | few | TRBJ1-1 | TRBV5-5 | TGTGCCAGCAGCTACGATGGGACGAGGACCCGGTGGGCTTTCTTT | CASSYDGTRTRWAFF
. | many | TRBJ1-2 | TRBV6-5 | . | CATQRSTGYTFGSQTF
TRBD2 | few | TRBJ2-4 | TRBV2 | TGTGCCAGTAGCATGGAGCTAGCGGGGGGCTTAAACATTCAGTACTTC | CASSMELAGGLNIQYF
TRBD1 | few | TRBJ1-5 | TRBV7-9 | TGTGCCAGCAGCTTAGTCTCAGGGGGCCCCTCGGCCCTCAATCAGCCCCAGCATTTT | CASSLVSGGPSALNQPQHF
TRBD1 | few | TRBJ1-6 | TRBV7-6 | TGTGCCAGCAGCCTCCTTGGGGAGGGGGCTAATTCACCCCTCCACTTT | CASSLLGEGANSPLHF
TRBD2 | few | TRBJ2-4 | TRBV28 | TGTGCCAGCAGTTTATTCGGGGGGGGCTATGCCAAAAACATTCAGTACTTC | CASSLFGGGYAKNIQYF
. | few | TRBJ2-1 | TRBV6-2/TRBV6-3 | TGTGCCAGCAGTTATGAGAAGATCGGGCCCTACAATGAGCAGTTCTTC | CASSYEKIGPYNEQFF
TRBD2 | few | TRBJ2-1 | TRBV4-1 | TGCGCCAGCAGCCAGCCCTCGGGAGGGCTTCCCTCCTACAATGAGCAGTTCTTC | CASSQPSGGLPSYNEQFF
. | once | TRBJ2-3 | TRBV3-1 | TGTGCCAGCAGTTACCACACGGGCGGAGATACGCAGTATTTT | CASSYHTGGDTQYF
. | few | TRBJ1-1 | TRBV9 | TGTGCCAGCAGCGTAGAACAGGCCATGAACACTGAAGCTTTCTTT | CASSVEQAMNTEAFF
. | . | TRBJ2-1 | TRBV6-2/TRBV6-3 | TGTGCCACCGCAGGGCCCAATGAGCAGTTCTTC | CATAGPNEQFF
TRBD1 | few | TRBJ1-1 | TRBV12-3/TRBV12-4 | TGTGCCAGCAGCAGGGGGCTAGGCACTGAAGCTTTCTTT | CASSRGLGTEAFF
. | few | TRBJ2-5 | TRBV29-1 | TGCAGCGTTGGAACAGACGAGACCCAGTACTTC | CSVGTDETQYF
. | few | TRBJ2-5 | TRBV7-2 | TGTGCCAGCAGCTTAGGTCGAGGGGGGGGGAACCAAGAGACCCAGTACTTC | CASSLGRGGGNQETQYF
. | many | TRBJ2-7 | TRBV6-6 | TGTGCCAGCACGGGGGACACAGGGATCTACGAGCAGTACTTC | CASTGDTGIYEQYF
TRBD1 | many | TRBJ1-2 | TRBV5-4 | TGTGCCAGCAGCTCCGTAAGACAGGGGGATGACTATGGCTACACCTTC | CASSSVRQGDDYGYTF
TRBD1 | many | TRBJ2-1 | TRBV9 | TGTGCCAGCAGCGTAGGCGGGACAGGGATTACTGAGCAGTTCTTC | CASSVGGTGITEQFF
. | many | TRBJ2-2 | TRBV12-3/TRBV12-4 | TGTGCCAGCACTGACACCGGGGAGCTGTTTTTT | CASTDTGELFF
TRBD2 | few | TRBJ2-1 | TRBV4-3 | TGCGCCAGCAGCCAAGATTTGGAACTAGCGGGGGGGCGTGAGCAGTTCTTC | CASSQDLELAGGREQFF
. | . | TRBJ2-3 | TRBV4-2 | TGTGCCAGCAGCCAAGATGGACGAGGGGGAGATACGCAGTATTTT | CASSQDGRGGDTQYF
. | . | TRBJ2-3 | TRBV6-5 | TGTGCCAGCAGCTCGCGGGGGCGCCACACAGATACGCAGTATTTT | CASSSRGRHTDTQYF
. | many | TRBJ2-7 | TRBV12-3/TRBV12-4 | TGTGCCAGCTCTATTTACCCCCTCGAGCAGTACTTC | CASSIYPLEQYF
. | few | TRBJ1-5 | TRBV28 | TGTGCCAGCATAAGCCCCTTCGCGAGCCAGCCCCAGCATTTT | CASISPFASQPQHF
. | few | TRBJ2-3 | TRBV18 | TGTGCCAGCTCACCGGACGGAACAGATACGCAGTATTTT | CASSPDGTDTQYF
. | few | TRBJ1-3 | TRBV7-2 | TGTGCCAGCAGCTTAGCCGGGGGGTCCGGAAACACCATATATTTT | CASSLAGGSGNTIYF
TRBD1 | many | TRBJ2-5 | TRBV28 | TGTGCCAGCAGTCCCGGGACAGGTCCGAACGCGTACTTC | CASSPGTGPNAYF
TRBD1 | many | TRBJ1-1 | TRBV20-1 | TGCAGTGCTAGAGCAGGACAGGGGGCAGAAGCTTTCTTT | CSARAGQGAEAFF
. | . | TRBJ2-7 | TRBV28 | TGTGCCAGCAGTTCCCAGACAGTTCCCCCCTACGAGCAGTACTTC | CASSSQTVPPYEQYF
TRBD1 | . | TRBJ2-4 | TRBV7-2 | TGTGCCAGCAGCCCTAGGACAGGGGACTCCAAAAACATTCAGTACTTC | CASSPRTGDSKNIQYF
. | many | TRBJ2-1 | TRBV27 | TGTGCCAGCAGTTTACGATCCTACAATGAGCAGTTCTTC | CASSLRSYNEQFF
. | few | TRBJ1-1 | TRBV6-4 | TGTGCCAGCAGTGGGCCTGTCGGGTTGTACACTGAAGCTTTCTTT | CASSGPVGLYTEAFF